The next 8 T cell receptor beta chains were all read from a single sample in a study of graft-versus-host responses after intestinal transplantation. Only in-frame clones appear in the TCRdb table, and some are missing; sequencing was by immunoSEQ multiplex PCR. Among 23,000 or so clones listed, more than 85% were seen once. Source: PBMCs, taken 18 days after transplant. These receptors all stem from a human patient who received an intestinal transplant, so some T cells may come from the graft donor.

This chain links TRBV9 with TRBJ2-5; 7 bases fit TRBD2. CDR1 is SGDLS and CDR2 is YYNGEE in the germline V gene. With 0 bases clipped from V and 0 bases from J, the junction kept 5 bases outside the gene matches. The CDR3 covers 16 residues. As DNA, the CDR3 is TGTGCCAGCAGCGTAGGGGTACTAGCGAACCAAGAGACCCAGTACTTC. Translated, it gives CASSVGVLANQETQYF.

This clone has a single count. The chain has TRBV11-3 and TRBJ2-2; perhaps TRBD1 as D (5 bases). CDR1 and CDR2 from the germline V gene are SGHNT and YENEEA. This CDR3 has 14 amino acids. V was trimmed by 1 base and J by 3 bases, leaving 6 bases between them. CDR3 amino acids: CASSLAGHTGELFF. The CDR3 DNA reads TGTGCCAGCAGCTTAGCAGGGCACACCGGGGAGCTGTTTTTT. Complete variable domain (other parts from reference TRBV11-3 and TRBJ2-2): EAGVVQSPRYKIIEKKQPVAFWCNPISGHNTLYWYLQNLGQGPELLIRYENEEAVDDSQLPKDRFSAERLKGVDSTLKIQPAELGDSAVYLCASSLAGHTGELFFGEGSRLTVL.

The rearrangement joins TRBV4-1 to TRBJ2-1; D remains unclear. Trimming took off 4 bases at V and 9 bases at J, with 13 bases between the two ends. This CDR3 comprises 13 residues. Germline CDR1 MGHRA, CDR2 YSYEKL. The CDR3 DNA follows: TGCGCCAGCAGCCCCTCGTTTGTTGGTGAGCAGTTCTTC. As protein: CASSPSFVGEQFF.

The chain has TRBV11-1 and TRBJ2-3; possible D gene TRBD1, 5 bases. CDR3 length equals 15 residues. Trimming shortened V by 1 base and J by 2 bases, and 10 bases separated the two germline ends. Looked up from germline, CDR1 is SGHAT and CDR2 is FQDESV (reference sequence). In nucleotides, the CDR3 is TGTGCCAGCAGCTTAGGTGGGGCGGACACAGATACGCAGTATTTT. It yields the protein CASSLGGADTDTQYF.

This chain joins TRBV4-2 and TRBJ2-1; 12 nucleotides agree with TRBD2. Germline trimming cut 8 bases from V and 4 bases from J; bases unmatched to any gene: 6. The CDR3 is made up of 15 amino acids. Germline V CDR1 and CDR2: LGHNA, YNFKEQ. Written as DNA, the CDR3 is TGTGCCAGCCGACTAGCGGGGGAGGGTTACAATGAGCAGTTCTTC. Translated, it gives CASRLAGEGYNEQFF.

The V call is TRBV5-8, the J call TRBJ1-4; 10 bases match TRBD1. Per the germline V gene, CDR1 is SGHTS and CDR2 is YDEGEE. The V gene end was trimmed by 4 bases and the J gene end by 14 bases; junction bases not matched to a gene: 8. CDR3 length: 13 amino acids. In DNA, the CDR3 is TGTGCCAGCAGCCAAGGGACAGGGGATGATCTGTTTTTT. Its protein is CASSQGTGDDLFF.

V gene TRBV6-1 combines with J gene TRBJ2-7; TRBD2 agrees at 9 bases. CDR3 size: 15 residues. CDR1 is MNHNS and CDR2 is SASEGT in the germline V gene. V lost 4 bases and J lost 5; bases outside the gene matches: 9. The CDR3 sequence is CASSAPGTSNHEQYF. The CDR3 coding sequence is TGTGCCAGCAGTGCTCCCGGGACTAGCAACCACGAGCAGTACTTC.

For the CDR3, the DNA is TGCGCCAGCAGCTTGGATGGACAGGGGGTTACCTACGAGCAGTACTTC. Translated: CASSLDGQGVTYEQYF. This rearrangement joins TRBV5-1 to TRBJ2-7; 10 bases align to TRBD1. Germline V gives CDR1 SGHRS, CDR2 YFSETQ. V was pared by 0 bases and J by 2 bases, with 5 bases of the junction left unmatched. The CDR3 is 16 residues long.